These T cell receptor beta chains were read from a single sample in a study of T cell changes during pregnancy in multiple sclerosis. The repertoire was sequenced with immunoSEQ multiplex PCR; TCRdb's copy has only in-frame clones and lacks some. The sample consists of 55,000 to 70,000 clones, approximately 90% of them appearing once. Sequencing used peripheral blood, obtained in the first trimester of pregnancy. The source of these receptors is a female donor in good health, enrolled as a control in a pregnancy study. CDR3s include the opening cysteine and the closing phenylalanine or tryptophan. The D gene is left open where the match is weak. Clone size is shown for a subset of rows, as once, few, many or a class of expanded clone.

TRBJ2-1	TRBV19	NA	NA	CASSSDRSSYNEQFF	TGTGCCAGTAGTTCTGACAGAAGCTCCTACAATGAGCAGTTCTTC
TRBJ2-1	TRBV11-2	NA	once	CASSFVRGVYNEQFF	TGTGCCAGCAGCTTTGTGCGCGGGGTTTACAATGAGCAGTTCTTC
TRBJ2-7	TRBV5-4	NA	NA	CASSLTGDEQYF	TGTGCCAGCAGCTTGACGGGAGATGAGCAGTACTTC
TRBJ2-7	TRBV29-1	NA	NA	CSVRISSPYEQYF	TGCAGCGTTAGAATCTCCAGTCCCTACGAGCAGTACTTC
TRBJ1-1	TRBV6-1	NA	NA	CASSGPGMNTEAFF	TGTGCCAGCAGTGGACCAGGCATGAACACTGAAGCTTTCTTT
TRBJ2-5	TRBV5-1	TRBD2	NA	CASSLGPIAGGGETQYF	TGCGCCAGCAGCTTGGGCCCAATAGCGGGGGGAGGTGAGACCCAGTACTTC
TRBJ1-2	TRBV28	TRBD1	NA	CASRQGQLNYGYTF	TGTGCCAGCAGACAGGGACAGCTTAACTATGGCTACACCTTC
TRBJ1-2	TRBV30	NA	NA	CAWSTAGGSFYGYTF	TGTGCCTGGAGTACCGCGGGGGGGTCCTTCTATGGCTACACCTTC
TRBJ2-1	TRBV19	TRBD2	NA	CASSLIGLANEQFF	TGTGCCAGTAGCCTCATCGGACTAGCCAATGAGCAGTTCTTC
TRBJ1-2	TRBV5-1	TRBD1	NA	CASSFNERRTGGGYTF	TGCGCCAGCAGCTTTAATGAACGACGGACAGGGGGTGGCTACACCTTC
TRBJ2-7	TRBV5-1	NA	NA	CASSLRQLADPYEQYF	TGCGCCAGCAGCTTGAGGCAACTAGCTGATCCCTACGAGCAGTACTTC
TRBJ1-4	TRBV27	TRBD1	NA	CASSLIGQGNEKLFF	TGTGCCAGCAGTTTAATCGGACAGGGGAATGAAAAACTGTTTTTT
TRBJ2-7	TRBV18	NA	NA	CASSSPGSLSYEQYF	TGTGCCAGCTCATCCCCAGGATCCCTCAGCTACGAGCAGTACTTC
TRBJ2-3	TRBV7-9	NA	NA	CASSSNPGEGTQYF	TGTGCCAGCAGCTCCAACCCAGGGGAGGGTACGCAGTATTTT
TRBJ2-7	TRBV7-9	NA	NA	CASSLEGTPYF	TGTGCCAGCAGCTTAGAAGGGACTCCGTACTTC
TRBJ2-5	TRBV5-1	TRBD2	NA	CASSLGSGGQETQYF	TGCGCCAGCAGCTTGGGTAGCGGGGGGCAGGAGACCCAGTACTTC
TRBJ2-5	TRBV7-6	NA	NA	CASSLGQGQETQYF	TGTGCCAGCAGCTTAGGTCAGGGACAAGAGACCCAGTACTTC
TRBJ1-2	TRBV6-5	TRBD1	NA	CASRPSSTGFNGYTF	TGTGCCAGCAGGCCCTCCTCGACAGGGTTTAATGGCTACACCTTC
TRBJ2-1	TRBV5-1	NA	NA	CASAPGGGGTYNEQFF	TGCGCCAGCGCCCCGGGGGGCGGGGGAACCTACAATGAGCAGTTCTTC
TRBJ2-7	TRBV6-5	TRBD2	NA	CASSPLAGGDYEQYF	TGTGCCAGCAGCCCCCTAGCGGGGGGAGACTACGAGCAGTACTTC
TRBJ1-1	TRBV19	TRBD1	NA	CASSRQGTEAFF	TGTGCCAGTAGTAGACAGGGGACTGAAGCTTTCTTT
TRBJ2-3	TRBV11-2	NA	NA	CASSLLPGQDTQYF	TGTGCCAGCAGCTTACTCCCTGGGCAAGATACGCAGTATTTT
TRBJ2-5	TRBV27	NA	NA	CASRAVQETQYF	TGTGCCAGCAGGGCGGTTCAAGAGACCCAGTACTTC
TRBJ1-2	TRBV5-6	NA	NA	CASSLDGVPGYTF	TGTGCCAGCAGCTTGGACGGTGTGCCTGGCTACACCTTC
TRBJ1-6	TRBV14	NA	NA	CASSQDGGLFSPTLHF	TGTGCCAGCAGCCAAGACGGAGGGCTATTCTCGCCCACCCTCCACTTT
TRBJ2-7	TRBV27	TRBD1	NA	CASSADRGPYEQYF	TGTGCCAGCAGTGCGGACAGGGGGCCCTACGAGCAGTACTTC
TRBJ1-2	TRBV27	NA	NA	CASSLLQGVNGYTF	TGTGCCAGCAGTTTGTTACAGGGAGTCAATGGCTACACCTTC
TRBJ1-5	TRBV2	NA	NA	CASSESGNYQPQHF	TGTGCCAGCAGTGAATCTGGCAATTATCAGCCCCAGCATTTT
TRBJ1-3	TRBV10-3	NA	medium-sized	CAIRVTRRNTIYF	TGTGCCATCAGGGTCACTAGGAGAAACACCATATATTTT
TRBJ2-7	TRBV28	TRBD2	NA	CAACPSGSSEQYF	TGTGCCGCCTGTCCTAGCGGGAGTTCCGAGCAGTACTTC
TRBJ2-3	TRBV2	NA	NA	CASRKTPTTDTQYF	TGTGCCAGCAGGAAGACACCTACCACAGATACGCAGTATTTT
TRBJ2-3	TRBV28	NA	NA	CASSPRKNTDTQYF	TGTGCCAGCAGTCCTAGGAAAAACACAGATACGCAGTATTTT
TRBJ1-2	TRBV5-1	NA	NA	CASSPTTGLDGYTF	TGCGCCAGCAGCCCAACCACAGGGTTGGATGGCTACACCTTC
TRBJ2-7	TRBV6-5	TRBD2	NA	CASSHRLADAYEQYF	TGTGCCAGCAGCCACCGACTAGCGGACGCCTACGAGCAGTACTTC
TRBJ2-7	TRBV4-1	NA	NA	CASSQEKGPYEQYF	TGCGCCAGCAGCCAAGAAAAGGGGCCCTACGAGCAGTACTTC